This TCR beta chain was identified during a study of T cell responses to AZD1222 COVID-19 vaccine. Looking at the study overall: Combined were second doses at about 4 or about 12 weeks.

This CDR3 has 15 amino acids. CDR1 and CDR2 from the germline V gene are MNHEY and SVGAGI. The V segment lost 6 bases and the J segment 5 bases; nucleotides outside the gene matches: 8. The data were produced by immunoSEQ multiplex PCR, yet TCRdb's version contains in-frame clones alone and is incomplete. The sample lists 110,000 or so clones, roughly 80% seen once, with less than 6% in the top ten. The receptor comes from an adult in good health. The sample here was peripheral blood, taken on day 0 of AZD1222 vaccination. The chain recombines TRBV6-5 with TRBJ2-1; 9 bases are a match to TRBD2. The CDR3 loop reads CASRPSGGRHNEQFF. CDR3 bases: TGTGCCAGCAGACCCAGCGGGGGGCGGCACAATGAGCAGTTCTTC.